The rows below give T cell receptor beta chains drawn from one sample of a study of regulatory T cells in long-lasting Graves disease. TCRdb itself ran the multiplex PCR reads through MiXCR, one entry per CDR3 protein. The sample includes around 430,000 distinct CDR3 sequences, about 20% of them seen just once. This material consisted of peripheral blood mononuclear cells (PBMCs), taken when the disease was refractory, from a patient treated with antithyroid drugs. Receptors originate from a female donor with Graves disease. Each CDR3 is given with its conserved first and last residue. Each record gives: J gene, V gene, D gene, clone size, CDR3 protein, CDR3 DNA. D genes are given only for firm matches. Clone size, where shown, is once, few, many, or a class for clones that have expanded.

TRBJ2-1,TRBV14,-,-,CASSTGIGLSNEQFF,TGTGCCAGCAGTACCGGGATTGGACTATCGAATGAGCAGTTCTTC
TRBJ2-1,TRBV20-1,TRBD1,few,CSAGGSYNEQFF,TGCAGTGCAGGGGGCAGCTACAATGAGCAGTTCTTC
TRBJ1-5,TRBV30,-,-,CAWSNVQHDQPQHF,TGTGCCTGGTCGAACGTCCAGCACGATCAGCCCCAGCATTTT
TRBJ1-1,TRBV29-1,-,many,CSARPRGNTEAFF,TGCAGCGCAAGACCCCGGGGTAACACTGAAGCTTTCTTT
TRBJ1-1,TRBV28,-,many,CASSLGSEGKNTEAFF,TGTGCCAGCAGTTTAGGCTCAGAGGGGAAGAACACTGAAGCTTTCTTT
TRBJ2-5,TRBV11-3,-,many,CASSLEVPAETQYF,TGTGCCAGCAGCTTAGAAGTGCCCGCAGAGACCCAGTACTTC
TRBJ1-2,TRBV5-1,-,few,CASNPAGLYGYTF,TGCGCCAGCAATCCGGCGGGTCTCTATGGCTACACCTTC
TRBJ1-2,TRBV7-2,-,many,CASRSGRIGYGYTF,TGTGCCAGCAGATCCGGCCGGATAGGATATGGCTACACCTTC
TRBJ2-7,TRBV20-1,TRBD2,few,CSAISLAGETYEQYF,TGCAGTGCTATTTCCCTAGCGGGGGAGACCTACGAGCAGTACTTC
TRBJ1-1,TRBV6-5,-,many,CASSYGGTEAFF,TGTGCCAGCAGTTACGGCGGAACTGAAGCTTTCTTT
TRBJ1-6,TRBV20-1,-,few,CSARDNSNSPLHF,TGCAGTGCTAGAGACAACAGTAATTCACCCCTCCACTTT
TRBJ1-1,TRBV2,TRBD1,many,CATPRGSGGHNTEAFF,TGTGCCACCCCACGGGGGTCAGGGGGCCACAACACTGAAGCTTTCTTT
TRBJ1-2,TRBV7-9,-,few,CASSLDAGLLGYGYTF,TGTGCCAGCAGCTTAGATGCAGGCCTACTAGGCTATGGCTACACCTTC
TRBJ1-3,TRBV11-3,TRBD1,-,CASSSWSQGGGNTIYF,TGTGCCAGCAGTTCGTGGTCACAGGGGGGAGGAAACACCATATATTTT
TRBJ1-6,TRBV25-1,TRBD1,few,CASSSTGGITPLHF,TGTGCCAGCAGTTCGACAGGGGGCATAACACCCCTCCACTTT
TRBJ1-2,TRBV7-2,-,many,CASSLDGRNTNYGYTF,TGTGCCAGCAGCTTAGATGGCAGGAATACTAACTATGGCTACACCTTC
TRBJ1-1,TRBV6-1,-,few,CASSGWTTTEAFF,TGTGCCAGCAGTGGGTGGACAACGACTGAAGCTTTCTTT
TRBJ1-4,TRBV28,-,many,CASSLRDEKLFF,TGTGCCAGCAGTTTAAGGGATGAAAAACTGTTTTTT
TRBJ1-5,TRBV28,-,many,CASTPEAGSQPQHF,TGTGCCAGCACCCCTGAAGCGGGATCTCAGCCCCAGCATTTT
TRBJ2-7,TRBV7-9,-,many,CASSLEVGEQYF,TGTGCCAGCAGCTTAGAGGTCGGTGAGCAGTACTTC
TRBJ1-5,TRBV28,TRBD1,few,CASSWTGGQQPQHF,TGTGCCAGCAGCTGGACAGGGGGCCAGCAGCCCCAGCATTTT
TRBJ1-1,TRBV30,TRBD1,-,CAWSGMGQGTEAFF,TGTGCCTGGAGTGGGATGGGACAGGGTACTGAAGCTTTCTTT
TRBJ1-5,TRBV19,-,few,CASSGESGQPQHF,TGTGCCAGTAGTGGGGAAAGCGGGCAGCCCCAGCATTTT
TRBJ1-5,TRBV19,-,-,CASSTSPGHGMSQHF,TGTGCCAGTAGCACGTCTCCGGGACACGGGATGTCCCAGCATTTT
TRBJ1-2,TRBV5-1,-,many,CASRRDYNYGYTF,TGCGCCAGCAGGAGAGATTATAACTATGGCTACACCTTC
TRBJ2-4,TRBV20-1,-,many,CSASTPGEPIQYF,TGCAGTGCTAGTACCCCGGGGGAGCCCATTCAGTACTTC
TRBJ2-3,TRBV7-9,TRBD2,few,CASSLPAGGQGRTDTQYF,TGTGCCAGCAGCTTGCCAGCGGGGGGGCAGGGACGCACAGATACGCAGTATTTT
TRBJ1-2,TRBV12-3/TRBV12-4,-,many,CASSLPARDYGYTF,TGTGCCAGCAGTTTACCTGCCCGAGACTATGGCTACACCTTC
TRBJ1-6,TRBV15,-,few,CATSRDQWRDLTLHF,TGTGCCACCAGCAGAGATCAGTGGCGGGACCTAACCCTCCACTTT
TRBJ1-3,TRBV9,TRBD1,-,CASSVGSRGTGNTIYF,TGTGCCAGCAGCGTAGGGAGCAGGGGGACTGGAAACACCATATATTTT
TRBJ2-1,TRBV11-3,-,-,CASSSGPPNNEQFF,TGTGCCAGCAGCTCGGGGCCACCCAACAATGAGCAGTTCTTC
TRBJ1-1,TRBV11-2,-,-,CAGSLDVEAFF,TGTGCCGGCAGCTTAGATGTAGAAGCTTTCTTT
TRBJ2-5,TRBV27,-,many,CARLAEGETQYF,TGTGCCAGACTAGCTGAAGGAGAGACCCAGTACTTC
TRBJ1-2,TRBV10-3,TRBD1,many,CAISGTGDGYTF,TGTGCCATCAGCGGGACAGGGGATGGCTACACCTTC
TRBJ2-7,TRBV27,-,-,CASSLFWDSYEQYF,TGTGCCAGCAGTTTATTCTGGGACTCCTACGAGCAGTACTTC
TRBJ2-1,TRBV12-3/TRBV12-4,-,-,CASSPGTAEQFF,TGTGCCAGCAGTCCGGGGACGGCTGAGCAGTTCTTC
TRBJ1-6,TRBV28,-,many,CASSLIGDSSYNSPLHF,TGTGCCAGCAGTTTAATAGGCGACAGCTCCTATAATTCACCCCTCCACTTT
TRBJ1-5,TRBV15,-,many,CATSTRTALQPQHF,TGTGCCACCAGCACCAGGACAGCTCTTCAGCCCCAGCATTTT
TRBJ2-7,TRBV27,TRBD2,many,CASSPLGLREEVYEQYF,TGTGCCAGCAGTCCCTTGGGGTTGCGGGAGGAGGTTTACGAGCAGTACTTC